These 5 T cell receptor beta chains came from one sample sequenced in a study of graft-versus-host responses after intestinal transplantation. Lymphocytes (intraepithelial and lamina propria) were released by processing the graft tissue. TCRdb keeps only in-frame clones here, not all; method: immunoSEQ multiplex PCR. The sample has approximately 3,100 clones, about 74% seen once; the top ten hold about 9.5%. Sequencing was performed on ileum tissue, taken approximately 5 and 7 days after intestinal transplantation. Receptors were obtained from a human patient who received an intestinal transplant, so some T cells may come from the graft donor.

This clone was counted between two and nine times. The chain has TRBV2 and TRBJ1-5; tentative D call: TRBD1 (6 bases). V was shortened by 1 base and J by 2 bases, with 6 bases between the two germline ends. Per the germline V gene, CDR1 is SNHLY and CDR2 is FYNNEI. This CDR3 comprises 14 residues. The CDR3 coding sequence is TGTGCCAGCAGTGAAGACAGGGGCAATCAGCCCCAGCATTTT. It encodes CASSEDRGNQPQHF.

This clone has a single count. V gene TRBV25-1 combines with J gene TRBJ2-7; D not resolved. The CDR3 runs to 13 residues. V shed 3 bases and J shed 3 bases, with 9 bases lying between them. The germline V gene encodes CDR1 MGHDK and CDR2 SYGVNS. This CDR3 reads CASSDPAYYEQYF. The CDR3, as DNA: TGTGCCAGCAGTGACCCTGCCTACTACGAGCAGTACTTC.

This rearrangement joins TRBV18 to TRBJ1-1; D possibly corresponds to TRBD1 (5 bases). CDR3 length: 15 amino acids. Per germline, CDR1 KGHSH and CDR2 LQKENI. V was clipped by 0 bases and J by 1 base, with 9 bases between them. CDR3 sequence (DNA): TGTGCCAGCTCACCACCAGACACAGGGAACACTGAAGCTTTCTTT. Its translation: CASSPPDTGNTEAFF.

The V call is TRBV19, the J call TRBJ1-1; TRBD1 might be the D (5 bases). The CDR3 contains 14 residues. Germline V gene lookup returns CDR1 LNHDA and CDR2 SQIVND (reference sequence). V lost 7 bases and J lost 3, with 15 bases in between. The CDR3, as DNA: TGTGCCAGTAAAAGGGGAAGGTCCTACACTGAAGCTTTCTTT. This encodes CASKRGRSYTEAFF.

The chain links TRBV10-3 to TRBJ2-4, with 16 bases aligning to TRBD2. Trimming took 8 bases from V and 8 from J; bases not matched to a gene: 3. The CDR3 spans 14 residues. Germline loops: CDR1 ENHRY, CDR2 SYGVKD. CDR3 nucleotide sequence: TGTGCCATCGGGACTAGCGGGGGGGCGGACATTCAGTACTTC. This sequence encodes CAIGTSGGADIQYF.